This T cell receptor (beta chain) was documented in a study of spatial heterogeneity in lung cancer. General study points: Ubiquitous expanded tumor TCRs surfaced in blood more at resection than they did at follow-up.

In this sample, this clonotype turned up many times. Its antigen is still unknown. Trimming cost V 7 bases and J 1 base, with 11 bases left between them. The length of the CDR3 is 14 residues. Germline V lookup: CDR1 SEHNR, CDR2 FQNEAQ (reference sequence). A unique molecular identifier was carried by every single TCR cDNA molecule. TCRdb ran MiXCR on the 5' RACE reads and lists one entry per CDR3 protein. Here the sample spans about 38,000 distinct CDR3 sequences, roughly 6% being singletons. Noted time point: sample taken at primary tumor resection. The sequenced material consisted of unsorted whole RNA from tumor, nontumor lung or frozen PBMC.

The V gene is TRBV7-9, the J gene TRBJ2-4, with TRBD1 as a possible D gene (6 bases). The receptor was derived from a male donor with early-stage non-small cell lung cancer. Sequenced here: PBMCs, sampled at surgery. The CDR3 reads CASKSDRAKNIQYF. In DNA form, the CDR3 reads TGTGCCAGCAAGTCCGACAGGGCCAAAAACATTCAGTACTTC.